The T cell receptor beta chain under discussion was sequenced for a study of T cells expressing NK-cell markers. Details on this clonotype: Its antigen remains unknown.

TCRdb derives one entry per CDR3 protein from the 5' RACE reads, leaving out DNA. The sample is made up of hundreds of thousands of distinct CDR3 sequences, and the top ten hold around 3.9% of it. Overall study findings and caveats: Evidence did not settle whether expanded NKG2C+ T cell clones targeted HCMV. NKG2C+ dominant clonotypes from 5 to 7 donors made up about 1.0-7.5% of CD8+ T cells.

CDR1 and CDR2 from the germline V gene are SGHTA and FQGNSA. This CDR3 is built from 19 residues. Material for sequencing was blood T cells: a sorted CD56 or NKG2C T cell subset, CD4+ or CD8+ T cells, or bulk PBMC T cells (not recorded which). J is TRBJ2-1 and V is TRBV7-2; TCRdb calls TRBD2, which cannot be checked without DNA. This TCR came from a woman aged 18-70 years in good health. This CDR3 reads CASSSRLAGGGSSYNEQFF. Full variable domain (outside the CDR3, taken from reference TRBV7-2 and TRBJ2-1): GAGVSQSPSNKVTEKGKDVELRCDPISGHTALYWYRQSLGQGLEFLIYFQGNSAPDKSGLPSDRFSAERTGGSVSTLTIQRTQQEDSAVYLCASSSRLAGGGSSYNEQFFGPGTRLTVL.